This T cell receptor (beta chain) was recovered during a study of blood T cell repertoires in COVID-19. In the study overall: In each case, the material was cDNA or gDNA derived from T cells, B-cell-depleted T cells, or PBMCs.

The V end was cut by 6 bases, the J end by 3 bases, with 11 bases between. This CDR3 comprises 12 residues. Germline V gene data show CDR1 as SQVTM and CDR2 as ANQGSEA. The method was immunoSEQ multiplex PCR; TCRdb's version includes in-frame clones alone and lacks a portion of them. The profile covers approximately 230,000 clones, with nearly 90% appearing a single time and under 4% taken by the ten largest. The chain couples TRBV29-1 to TRBJ1-2, with a tentative D call TRBD1 (5 bases). The clonotype originates from a man younger than 30 with active or convalescent COVID-19. The specimen was peripheral blood. In nucleotides, the CDR3 is TGCAGCGTCGTCACAGGTGACTATGGCTACACCTTC. It is translated as CSVVTGDYGYTF.